Below are 25 T cell receptor beta chains sequenced from a single sample in a study of OX40 agonist ivuxolimab in advanced cancers. Some clones are missing from TCRdb's copy, which holds only in-frame ones; the method was immunoSEQ multiplex PCR. The table lists about 47,000 clones, 87% of them singletons, with 11% to 15% in the top ten. Material: CD4+ or CD8+ T cells sorted from blood, obtained in a trial of the OX40 agonist ivuxolimab. The origin of the receptors is an adult with an advanced solid tumor such as melanoma, head and neck, liver or kidney cancer.

J is TRBJ1-1 and V is TRBV10-2; D gene ambiguous. V lost 7 bases and J 6 bases, leaving 12 bases between the germline ends. The CDR3 spans 12 residues. Germline CDR1 and CDR2: WSHSY and SAAADI. The CDR3 spells CASNEGYAEAFF. CDR3 bases: TGCGCCAGCAACGAGGGATACGCTGAAGCTTTCTTT.

The rearrangement uses TRBV10-3 and TRBJ2-3; TRBD1 is a possible D gene (6 bases). This CDR3 contains 14 residues. The V and J ends lost 11 bases and 3 bases respectively, with 18 bases between them. Per the germline V gene, CDR1 is ENHRY and CDR2 is SYGVKD. CDR3 bases: TGTGCCCGTAGCCTGGGCAGGGGAACAGATACGCAGTATTTT. It is translated as CARSLGRGTDTQYF.

V gene TRBV19 combines with J gene TRBJ2-3; the D gene is possibly TRBD2 (6 bases). The germline gives CDR1 LNHDA, CDR2 SQIVND (reference sequence). This CDR3 contains 17 residues. The V gene lost 0 bases and the J gene lost 0 bases, with 13 bases spanning the gap. The chain's CDR3 is CASSIEGKRGSTDTQYF. In DNA form, the CDR3 reads TGTGCCAGTAGTATAGAGGGAAAACGGGGGAGCACAGATACGCAGTATTTT.

Regarding this clone: At one boundary the junction diverges from the germline segment, which might be a read error. The chain links TRBV6-6 to TRBJ2-7, with D maybe TRBD1 (6 bases). Per the germline V gene, CDR1 is MNHNY and CDR2 is SVGAGI (reference sequence). CDR3 length: 15 amino acids. This CDR3 reads CAISEARTVVYEQYF. In DNA form, the CDR3 reads TGTGCCATCAGTGAGGCGAGGACAGTAGTATACGAGCAGTACTTC.

The chain recombines TRBV9 with TRBJ2-5, with D maybe TRBD2 (7 bases). The CDR3 totals 14 residues. CDR1 SGDLS and CDR2 YYNGEE come from the germline V gene. Trimming left V 3 bases short and J 5 bases short, with 14 bases between. The CDR3: CASSEGGGPETQYF. The DNA of the CDR3 is TGTGCCAGCAGCGAAGGGGGGGGGCCTGAGACCCAGTACTTC.

This chain joins TRBV7-9 and TRBJ1-2, with 7 bases that match TRBD1. The CDR3 contains 14 residues. Germline CDR1 SEHNR, CDR2 FQNEAQ (reference sequence). Germline trimming cut 2 bases from V and 8 bases from J; bases unmatched to any gene: 8. CDR3 DNA: TGTGCCAGCAGCTTATCGGGACAGCTTGGCGGCTACACCTTC. This translates into CASSLSGQLGGYTF.

The chain carries TRBV10-2 and TRBJ2-7; D is unresolved. CDR1 WSHSY and CDR2 SAAADI come from the germline V gene. The CDR3 is 13 amino acids. V was clipped by 0 bases and J by 2 bases, with 5 bases between them. CDR3 protein: CASSESMPYEQYF. CDR3 DNA: TGCGCCAGCAGTGAGTCGATGCCCTACGAGCAGTACTTC.

V is TRBV18 and J is TRBJ1-2; D possibly corresponds to TRBD1 (6 bases). Trimming left V 3 bases short and J 4 bases short, with 15 bases between. Per the germline V gene, CDR1 is KGHSH and CDR2 is LQKENI. The CDR3 has 15 amino acids. The chain's CDR3 is CASSPEGHGSYGYTF. The CDR3 DNA follows: TGTGCCAGCTCACCGGAGGGACACGGGAGCTATGGCTACACCTTC.

This sequence joins TRBV10-3 and TRBJ2-3, with D perhaps TRBD2 (6 bases). Germline CDR1 is ENHRY and CDR2 is SYGVKD. V lost 7 bases and J 5 bases, leaving 13 bases between the germline ends. CDR3 length: 13 amino acids. The CDR3 loop reads CAITGTSQDTQYF. The CDR3 DNA is TGTGCCATCACCGGGACTTCCCAAGATACGCAGTATTTT.

This clone was counted once. The rearrangement links TRBV21-1 to TRBJ2-7; the table's D call, TRBD2, has no DNA check behind it. TRBV21-1 is a documented pseudogene. This CDR3 region has 18 residues. DNA for the CDR3: TGTGCCAGCAGCAGCTCCGGGACTAGCGGGAGGGCCGATCGCGAGCAGTACTTC. Translation gives CASSSSGTSGRADREQYF.

This chain links TRBV6-1 with TRBJ2-5, with D possibly being TRBD1 or TRBD2 (5 bases each). Germline V gene data show CDR1 as MNHNS and CDR2 as SASEGT. The CDR3 length is 14 residues. Trimming left V 0 bases short and J 5 bases short, with 10 bases between. The CDR3 DNA reads TGTGCCAGCAGTGAAGCTGGGGGAGTTGAGACCCAGTACTTC. Its protein product is CASSEAGGVETQYF.

The chain links TRBV11-2 to TRBJ2-7, with D possibly TRBD1 on 5 matching bases. V was clipped by 7 bases and J by 3 bases, with 19 bases between them. Germline V gives CDR1 SGHAT, CDR2 FQNNGV. The CDR3 loop spans 15 amino acids. The CDR3 region is CASTDLGASIYEQYF. The CDR3 nucleotides are TGTGCCAGCACCGATCTAGGGGCCTCTATCTACGAGCAGTACTTC.

This rearrangement joins TRBV28 to TRBJ2-3; TRBD1 agrees at 9 bases. CDR3 size: 14 residues. Trimming cost V 6 bases and J 4 bases; bases outside gene matches: 5. Germline values: CDR1 MDHEN, CDR2 SYDVKM. In DNA form, the CDR3 reads TGTGCCAGCAGGGACAGGGGATGGGCAGATACGCAGTATTTT. Amino acid sequence: CASRDRGWADTQYF.

V and J are TRBV5-6 and TRBJ1-4; perhaps TRBD1 as D (6 bases). Germline lookup yields CDR1 SGHDT and CDR2 YYEEEE. The V end lost 3 bases, the J end lost 4 bases, and 13 bases lay between the germline ends. The CDR3 loop spans 15 amino acids. The chain's CDR3 is CASSSTGRINEKLFF. DNA of the CDR3: TGTGCCAGCAGCTCGACAGGACGGATTAATGAAAAACTGTTTTTT.

The V call is TRBV10-2, the J call TRBJ2-6; D may be TRBD2 (6 bases). The CDR3 sequence is 16 residues long. The V end was cut by 3 bases, the J end by 0 bases, with 9 bases between. Germline V gene sequence: CDR1 WSHSY, CDR2 SAAADI. CDR3 nucleotides: TGCGCCAGCAGTGACGGGAGCCCCTCTGGGGCCAACGTCCTGACTTTC. This codes for CASSDGSPSGANVLTF.

This chain joins TRBV5-4 and TRBJ1-1, with D perhaps TRBD1 (5 bases). Germline V gene lookup returns CDR1 SGHNT and CDR2 YYREEE (reference sequence). The CDR3 spans 15 residues. Between the trimmed V and J ends, which lost 4 bases and 1 base, there was a span of 14 bases. The CDR3 region is CASSPGRTRNTEAFF. The CDR3 DNA sequence: TGTGCCAGCAGCCCAGGACGGACACGGAACACTGAAGCTTTCTTT.

On this clone: One junction end disagrees with the germline gene, perhaps due to a read error. The V and J genes are TRBV2 and TRBJ2-5, with TRBD1 matching over 9 bases. Germline CDR1 reads SNHLY; CDR2 reads FYNNEI. This CDR3 has 15 amino acids. This chain's CDR3 is CASREDRGSKETQYF. The CDR3 nucleotides are TGTGCCAGCAGAGAAGACAGGGGGTCTAAAGAGACCCAGTACTTC.

This clone was seen only once. The genes are TRBV2 and TRBJ2-7; no clear D. The CDR3 length is 12 residues. Trimming cost V 6 bases and J 0 bases, with 6 bases left between them. Germline V gives CDR1 SNHLY, CDR2 FYNNEI. This CDR3 is CASRDSSYEQYF. CDR3 DNA sequence: TGTGCCAGCAGAGACTCCTCCTACGAGCAGTACTTC.

The V gene is TRBV28, the J gene TRBJ2-2; TRBD1 or TRBD2 may be the D gene (6 bases each). Trimming took off 3 bases at V and 3 bases at J, with 17 bases between the two ends. The CDR3 totals 17 residues. Germline lookup yields CDR1 MDHEN and CDR2 SYDVKM. The chain's CDR3 is CASSFRGLRADTGELFF. DNA for the CDR3: TGTGCCAGCAGTTTCCGGGGGCTGCGCGCGGACACCGGGGAGCTGTTTTTT.

The V call is TRBV4-1, the J call TRBJ2-7, with 15 bases lining up with TRBD2. The CDR3 sequence is 17 residues long. Per the germline V gene, CDR1 is MGHRA and CDR2 is YSYEKL. V lost 0 bases, J lost 4 bases, and 4 bases stayed unmatched. The CDR3 DNA reads TGCGCCAGCAGCCAAGATCGGACTAGCGGGAGGGCGTACGAGCAGTACTTC. Translated: CASSQDRTSGRAYEQYF.

J is TRBJ2-7 and V is TRBV6-1, with D maybe TRBD2 (6 bases). V lost 8 bases, J lost 6 bases, and 23 bases lay in between. The CDR3 is made up of 15 amino acids. Germline V gene lookup returns CDR1 MNHNS and CDR2 SASEGT. CDR3 bases: TGTGCCAGCCTGCGCGGGGCAGTGGGAGAGGGCGAGCAGTACTTC. Residues: CASLRGAVGEGEQYF.

The V gene is TRBV11-3, the J gene TRBJ2-5; either TRBD1 or TRBD2 may fit D (6 bases each). Germline loops: CDR1 SGHNT, CDR2 YENEEA. The CDR3 covers 14 residues. V lost 4 bases and J 4 bases, leaving 13 bases between the germline ends. The CDR3 spells CASSSTGRGETQYF. As DNA, the CDR3 is TGTGCCAGCAGCTCCACAGGGCGGGGAGAGACCCAGTACTTC.

The chain links TRBV19 to TRBJ2-1; D might be TRBD2 (6 bases). The CDR3 spans 15 residues. Trimming stripped 3 bases from V and 0 bases from J, with 9 bases between. The germline V gene has CDR1 LNHDA and CDR2 SQIVND (reference sequence). The CDR3 protein is CASSIQGGSYNEQFF. CDR3 coding DNA: TGTGCCAGTAGTATCCAGGGAGGCTCCTACAATGAGCAGTTCTTC.

The chain carries TRBV4-1 and TRBJ1-2; the D gene is possibly TRBD1 (5 bases). CDR1 and CDR2 from the germline V gene are MGHRA and YSYEKL. V lost 0 bases to trimming and J lost 4 bases, with 15 bases between them. This CDR3 is built from 16 residues. CDR3 coding DNA: TGCGCCAGCAGCCAAGACCCTAGAGGGGCTGCCTATGGCTACACCTTC. Translated: CASSQDPRGAAYGYTF.

The chain couples TRBV6-5 to TRBJ2-7; TRBD1 agrees at 8 bases. Germline V gene data show CDR1 as MNHEY and CDR2 as SVGAGI. Germline trimming cut 2 bases from V and 3 bases from J; bases unmatched to any gene: 3. The CDR3 consists of 14 residues. The CDR3 sequence is CASSYGTGYYEQYF. The CDR3 DNA reads as TGTGCCAGCAGTTACGGGACAGGCTACTACGAGCAGTACTTC.